Listed below are T cell receptor beta chains from one sample, sequenced in a study of blood T cell repertoires in COVID-19. Profiling relied on immunoSEQ multiplex PCR, and the TCRdb table lists in-frame clones only, not all of them. The table includes roughly 130,000 clones, 90% detected once. The specimen sequenced was peripheral blood. Receptor source: a man aged 50-59 years with active COVID-19. CDR3s include the opening cysteine and the closing phenylalanine or tryptophan. D genes are given only for firm matches. Clone size, where shown, is once, few, many, or a class for clones that have expanded.

clone size	D gene	J gene	V gene	CDR3 protein	CDR3 DNA
once	-	TRBJ1-4	TRBV7-9	CASSLGPGGGNEKLFF	TGTGCCAGCAGCTTAGGACCCGGCGGGGGTAATGAAAAACTGTTTTTT
-	TRBD1	TRBJ2-7	TRBV5-1	CASSLVVGQGWQYF	TGCGCCAGCAGCTTGGTGGTGGGACAGGGGTGGCAGTACTTC
-	-	TRBJ2-1	TRBV9	CASSVAGGLYNEQFF	TGTGCCAGCAGCGTAGCGGGGGGCCTCTACAATGAGCAGTTCTTC
-	TRBD2	TRBJ2-2	TRBV15	CATSRERTSENTGELFF	TGTGCCACCAGCAGAGAAAGGACTAGCGAGAACACCGGGGAGCTGTTTTTT
-	-	TRBJ2-1	TRBV7-2	CASSLDGSPYNEQFF	TGTGCCAGCAGCTTAGACGGGAGCCCCTACAATGAGCAGTTCTTC
-	TRBD2	TRBJ2-7	TRBV10-1	CASSPALAGPSYEQYF	TGCGCCAGCAGTCCAGCCTTAGCGGGGCCCAGCTACGAGCAGTACTTC
-	TRBD1	TRBJ1-4	TRBV30	CAWSAQGGAGEKLFF	TGTGCCTGGAGTGCTCAAGGGGGCGCGGGTGAAAAACTGTTTTTT
-	TRBD1	TRBJ1-6	TRBV27	CASSSSGTGMNSPLHF	TGTGCCAGCAGTTCCTCCGGGACAGGGATGAATTCACCCCTCCACTTT
-	-	TRBJ1-1	TRBV7-2	CASSSRDILDTEAFF	TGTGCCAGCAGCTCCCGGGACATCCTTGATACTGAAGCTTTCTTT
-	-	TRBJ2-3	TRBV10-1	CARGPDTQYF	TGCGCCCGAGGGCCGGATACGCAGTATTTT
once	-	TRBJ2-5	TRBV7-8	CASSLGLYQETQYF	TGTGCCAGCAGCTTGGGACTGTACCAAGAGACCCAGTACTTC
-	-	TRBJ2-3	TRBV4-1	CASSLGGAYTDTQYF	TGCGCCAGCAGCCTAGGTGGAGCTTACACAGATACGCAGTATTTT
-	TRBD2	TRBJ2-1	TRBV9	CASSVRLAGGVKGNEQFF	TGTGCCAGCAGCGTACGGCTAGCGGGAGGAGTTAAGGGGAATGAGCAGTTCTTC
-	TRBD2	TRBJ2-3	TRBV5-5	CASSPGLAGVDTQYF	TGTGCCAGCAGCCCGGGACTAGCGGGAGTGGATACGCAGTATTTT
-	-	TRBJ2-7	TRBV5-1	CASSLASQPSYEQYF	TGCGCCAGCAGCTTGGCCTCACAGCCGTCCTACGAGCAGTACTTC
-	-	TRBJ2-1	TRBV6-1	CASSAAARSIYNEQFF	TGTGCCAGCAGTGCCGCTGCTAGGTCCATATACAATGAGCAGTTCTTC